This T cell receptor (beta chain) was captured by sequencing in a study of T-cell reconstitution after alpha-beta-depleted transplantation in children. This clonotype was counted a few times. Germline lookup yields CDR1 LNHDA and CDR2 SQIVND (reference sequence). Trimming cost V 3 bases and J 2 bases, with 7 bases left between them. CDR3 length: 14 residues. It was with unique molecular identifiers that the TCRbeta library was prepared. In TCRdb, the PCR reads were re-called with MiXCR into one record per CDR3 protein. The sample contains around 600,000 distinct CDR3 sequences, roughly 10% of which appear only once.

The sample in question was PBMCs from the stem cell graft donor, obtained from the stem cell graft. The J gene is TRBJ2-2, the V gene TRBV19; the D call may be TRBD1 or TRBD2 (5 bases each). This TCR came from a human donor who donated a stem cell graft to a child with acute myeloid leukemia. In DNA form, the CDR3 reads TGTGCCAGTAGTATGGGGACCAACACCGGGGAGCTGTTTTTT. Residues: CASSMGTNTGELFF.